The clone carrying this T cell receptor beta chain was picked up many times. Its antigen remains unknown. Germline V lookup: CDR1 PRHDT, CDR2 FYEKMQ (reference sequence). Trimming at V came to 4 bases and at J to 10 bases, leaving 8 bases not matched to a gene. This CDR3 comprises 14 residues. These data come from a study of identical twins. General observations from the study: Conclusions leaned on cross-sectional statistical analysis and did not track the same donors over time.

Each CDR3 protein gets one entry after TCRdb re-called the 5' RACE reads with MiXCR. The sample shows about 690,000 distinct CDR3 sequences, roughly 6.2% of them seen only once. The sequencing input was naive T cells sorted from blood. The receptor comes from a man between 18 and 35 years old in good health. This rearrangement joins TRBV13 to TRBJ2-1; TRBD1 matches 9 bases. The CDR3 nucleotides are TGTGCCAGCAGCTCGGACAGGGGAGGGGGGGAGCAGTTCTTC. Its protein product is CASSSDRGGGEQFF.